Presented here are 29 T cell receptor beta chains from one specimen sequenced in a study of blood T cells in healthy people across ages. Sample-barcoded 5' priming and a J-beta primer mix drove a second PCR of roughly 7 to 11 cycles. One entry per CDR3 protein results from TCRdb running MiXCR on the 5' RACE reads. Altogether about 400,000 distinct CDR3 sequences are present, roughly half being singletons, with the ten largest covering about 54%. The sequenced material came from blood. These receptors were collected from a man aged 55 to 69 in good health.

This clonotype was seen a single time. The V gene is TRBV3-1, the J gene TRBJ2-1; D ambiguous. The length of the CDR3 is 14 residues. Trimming left V 4 bases short and J 5 bases short, with 12 bases between. The germline V gene encodes CDR1 LGHDT and CDR2 YNNKEL (reference sequence). The CDR3 DNA sequence: TGTGCCAGCAGCCGCCCCACCCTCAACAATGAGCAGTTCTTC. Amino acids: CASSRPTLNNEQFF.

The V call is TRBV5-8, the J call TRBJ2-3; 14 bases match TRBD2. Germline CDR1 and CDR2: SGHTS and YDEGEE. The CDR3 length is 16 residues. V was pared by 5 bases and J by 8 bases, with 10 bases of the junction left unmatched. This chain's CDR3 is CASSKRTSGRSGTQYF. The CDR3 nucleotides are TGTGCCAGCAGTAAACGGACTAGCGGGAGGTCCGGTACGCAGTATTTT.

J is TRBJ1-2 and V is TRBV10-3; 8 nucleotides align to TRBD1. The CDR3 extends over 13 amino acids. Germline V gives CDR1 ENHRY, CDR2 SYGVKD. With V trimmed by 7 bases and J by 2 bases, 3 bases remained unmatched. In DNA form, the CDR3 reads TGTGCCATCACCAGGACAGGGAACTATGGCTACACCTTC. Translation gives CAITRTGNYGYTF.

This clonotype was counted between two and nine times. The chain links TRBV7-2 to TRBJ2-3, with D hard to call. This CDR3 spans 14 amino acids. Trimming shortened V by 5 bases and J by 7 bases, and 16 bases separated the two germline ends. The V gene's germline CDR1 is SGHTA and CDR2 FQGNSA. The CDR3 nucleotides are TGTGCCAGCAGCCCACCCCCGCTGGGATATACGCAGTATTTT. It encodes CASSPPPLGYTQYF.

A few counts support this clonotype. The chain couples TRBV2 to TRBJ2-4; 7 bases are shared with TRBD2. The CDR3 runs 11 residues. Looked up from germline, CDR1 is SNHLY and CDR2 is FYNNEI. V shed 3 bases and J 14 bases; nucleotides not matched to a gene: 4. In DNA, the CDR3 is TGTGCCAGCAGTGACAAGCGGGGAAAGTACTTC. Protein product: CASSDKRGKYF.

With regard to this clonotype: It may be a read error: a sequence one base away is much more abundant. The chain has TRBV7-2 and TRBJ2-5; 10 bases line up with TRBD2. Trimming cost V 4 bases and J 7 bases; bases outside gene matches: 9. The CDR3 sequence is 15 residues long. The V gene's germline CDR1 is SGHTA and CDR2 FQGNSA. The CDR3 reads CASSSEASGGRTQYF. In DNA form, the CDR3 reads TGTGCCAGCAGCTCAGAGGCTAGCGGGGGTAGGACCCAGTACTTC.

This chain uses TRBV5-1 with TRBJ2-7; D unclear. There are 13 residues in the CDR3. Germline V gives CDR1 SGHRS, CDR2 YFSETQ. V lost 4 bases and J 3 bases, leaving 11 bases between the germline ends. The CDR3 spells CASSLGPGYEQYF. The DNA for the CDR3 is TGCGCCAGCAGCCTAGGACCTGGCTACGAGCAGTACTTC. Using reference TRBV5-1 and TRBJ2-7 for the parts outside the CDR3, the full variable domain is KAGVTQTPRYLIKTRGQQVTLSCSPISGHRSVSWYQQTPGQGLQFLFEYFSETQRNKGNFPGRFSGRQFSNSRSEMNVSTLELGDSALYLCASSLGPGYEQYFGPGTRLTVT.

This sequence joins TRBV11-2 and TRBJ1-2, with D tentatively TRBD1 (5 bases). Germline CDR1 SGHAT, CDR2 FQNNGV. Between the trimmed V and J ends, which lost 5 bases and 5 bases, there was a span of 12 bases. This CDR3 region has 13 residues. The CDR3 DNA sequence: TGTGCCAGCAGCCCCGAAGGGGTATATGGCTACACCTTC. It is translated as CASSPEGVYGYTF.

The V and J genes are TRBV6-5 and TRBJ2-3; TRBD2 agrees at 9 bases. The trim removed 6 bases at V and 6 bases at J, leaving 10 bases unmatched. The CDR3 runs to 15 residues. CDR1 and CDR2 from the germline V gene are MNHEY and SVGAGI. In DNA, the CDR3 is TGTGCCAGCAGACTTAGCGGGAGTTTTGCGGATACGCAGTATTTT. Protein sequence: CASRLSGSFADTQYF.

This clonotype turned up a few times. The J gene is TRBJ2-3, the V gene TRBV14; D gene unclear. The germline V gene encodes CDR1 SGHDN and CDR2 FVKESK. Trimming took 1 base from V and 6 from J, leaving 11 bases between them. The CDR3 sequence is 14 residues long. The CDR3 sequence is CASSQVAVRDTQYF. In DNA form, the CDR3 reads TGTGCCAGCAGCCAAGTGGCGGTTCGGGATACGCAGTATTTT. Full variable domain (missing parts from reference TRBV14 and TRBJ2-3): EAGVTQFPSHSVIEKGQTVTLRCDPISGHDNLYWYRRVMGKEIKFLLHFVKESKQDESGMPNNRFLAERTGGTYSTLKVQPAELEDSGVYFCASSQVAVRDTQYFGPGTRLTVL.

About this clonotype itself: This sequence may be a read error, since a much larger clone differs from it by one base. CDR3 protein: CASSGGLGEDIQYF. CDR3 nucleotides: TGCGCCAGCAGCGGGGGACTGGGGGAGGACATTCAGTACTTC. The chain links TRBV5-1 to TRBJ2-4; D possibly corresponds to TRBD2 (6 bases). Trimming removed 4 bases at V and 8 bases at J, with 16 bases between. Germline assignment: CDR1 SGHRS and CDR2 YFSETQ. The CDR3 runs to 14 residues.

This clonotype was counted a few times. V usage is TRBV29-1 and J usage is TRBJ2-3; no clear D. Trimming took 6 bases from V and 2 from J, leaving 15 bases between them. The germline CDR1 and CDR2 sequences are SQVTM and ANQGSEA. This CDR3 is 14 amino acids long. CDR3 residues: CSVRPGPTTDTQYF. In DNA, the CDR3 is TGCAGCGTACGTCCTGGACCAACCACAGATACGCAGTATTTT.

The rearrangement joins TRBV4-2 to TRBJ2-2; possible D gene TRBD1, 6 bases. The CDR3 is made up of 17 amino acids. Trimming took 4 bases from V and 2 from J, leaving 17 bases between them. The V gene's germline CDR1 is LGHNA and CDR2 YNFKEQ. Here the CDR3 reads CASSRDITGTNTGELFF. CDR3 sequence (DNA): TGTGCCAGCAGCCGGGACATAACCGGGACCAACACCGGGGAGCTGTTTTTT.

This clonotype was seen just once. V gene TRBV7-9 combines with J gene TRBJ2-7, with D perhaps TRBD2 (5 bases). Germline-derived CDR1 and CDR2 are SEHNR and FQNEAQ (reference sequence). The CDR3 length is 11 residues. V was pared by 1 base and J by 12 bases, with 10 bases between. CDR3 amino acids: CASSLEEVRYF. The CDR3 DNA reads as TGTGCCAGCAGCTTAGAGGAGGTTAGGTACTTC.

The V gene is TRBV6-2 or TRBV6-3, the J gene TRBJ1-2; D remains unclear. The CDR3 is 14 amino acids. Germline CDR1 is MNHEY and CDR2 is SVGEGT. Trimming stripped 3 bases from V and 5 bases from J, with 13 bases between. Here the CDR3 DNA reads TGTGCCAGCAGTTATCTGGAATCTTGGTATGGCTACACCTTC. Residues: CASSYLESWYGYTF.

This clonotype was counted between two and nine times. The V call is TRBV29-1, the J call TRBJ2-7; D is possibly TRBD2 (6 bases). CDR1 and CDR2 (germline): SQVTM, ANQGSEA. V lost 4 bases, J lost 0 bases, and 16 bases lay in between. CDR3 length: 15 residues. As DNA, the CDR3 is TGCAGCGTTGCCCCTCAGGACGGGAGCTCCTACGAGCAGTACTTC. It translates to CSVAPQDGSSYEQYF.

The chain has TRBV20-1 and TRBJ1-5, with 7 bases matching TRBD1. This CDR3 region has 18 residues. The J segment lost 5 bases and the V segment lost 2 bases, leaving 18 bases of the junction unmatched. CDR1 is DFQATT, CDR2 SNEGSKA, per germline (reference sequence). CDR3 sequence reads: CSARRQGIWGLRDQPQHF. The CDR3 DNA reads TGCAGTGCTAGAAGACAGGGTATTTGGGGTTTAAGAGATCAGCCCCAGCATTTT.

Points on this clonotype: Compared with germline, one end of the junction differs, possibly owing to a read error. V and J are TRBV4-1 and TRBJ1-2; unclear D gene. Germline V lookup: CDR1 MGHRA, CDR2 YSYEKL. The CDR3 contains 14 residues. CDR3 region: CASSQEEGPYGYTF. The CDR3 DNA reads as TGCGCCAGCAGCCAAGAAGAAGGCCCTTATGGTTACACCTTC.

The chain is built from TRBV20-1 and TRBJ2-1; TRBD2 agrees at 8 bases. CDR3 length: 15 residues. Germline lookup yields CDR1 DFQATT and CDR2 SNEGSKA (reference sequence). J gave up 3 bases and V 3 bases, and 7 bases lay outside the gene matches. The CDR3 region has the DNA TGCAGTGCTAGGGGAGCGGGAGCTAGCTACAATGAGCAGTTCTTC. The encoded protein is CSARGAGASYNEQFF.

This clonotype was observed a single time. A much larger clone differs from this one at a single base, so this may be a read error. This chain links TRBV12-3 or TRBV12-4 with TRBJ2-1, with TRBD2 as a possible D gene (6 bases). The DNA end is a closer match to TRBJ2-7, so the J assignment may be wrong. The CDR3 sequence is 15 residues long. This CDR3 is CASSLGLATGNEQYF. The CDR3 coding sequence is TGTGCCAGCAGTTTAGGGCTAGCGACGGGGAATGAGCAGTACTTC.

This chain links TRBV25-1 with TRBJ2-5; D might be TRBD1 (7 bases). The J call may be incorrect, as the DNA end agrees better with TRBJ2-7. The CDR3 totals 14 residues. Germline CDR1 reads MGHDK; CDR2 reads SYGVNS. CDR3 bases: TGTGCCAGCAGTGCTCTAGGGGGCGGGAACGAGCAGTACTTC. Translating it yields CASSALGGGNEQYF.

The V and J genes are TRBV4-2 and TRBJ1-1, with D unclear. The germline V gene encodes CDR1 LGHNA and CDR2 YNFKEQ. V gave up 4 bases and J gave up 7 bases, with 13 bases separating them. This CDR3 comprises 13 residues. CDR3 bases: TGTGCCAGCAGCCTCTTTAGGTCTAATGAAGCTTTCTTT. Translated: CASSLFRSNEAFF.

This clonotype showed up many times. The V gene is TRBV9, the J gene TRBJ2-1, with a tentative D call TRBD2 (7 bases). V shed 4 bases and J shed 8 bases, with 19 bases lying between them. CDR3 length: 15 amino acids. Germline V lookup: CDR1 SGDLS, CDR2 YYNGEE. The CDR3 here is CASSQEGGGRDEQFF. Written as DNA, the CDR3 is TGTGCCAGCAGCCAAGAGGGGGGGGGCCGGGATGAGCAGTTCTTC.

This clonotype has only a few counts. This CDR3 is CSVEGGLAGQINEQFF. The DNA of the CDR3 is TGCAGCGTTGAAGGGGGACTAGCGGGGCAGATCAATGAGCAGTTCTTC. This chain links TRBV29-1 with TRBJ2-1; TRBD2 aligns across 13 bases. Per the germline V gene, CDR1 is SQVTM and CDR2 is ANQGSEA. V was pared by 1 base and J by 6 bases, with 6 bases of the junction left unmatched. The CDR3 is 16 residues long.

This clonotype was picked up a small number of times. J is TRBJ2-5 and V is TRBV5-6, with TRBD2 as a possible D gene (6 bases). V was pared by 0 bases and J by 10 bases, with 16 bases between. The CDR3 totals 14 residues. Germline assignment: CDR1 SGHDT and CDR2 YYEEEE. The DNA of the CDR3 is TGTGCCAGCAGCTTGGGCATGGGGGGAGAAAGCCAGTACTTC. Protein sequence: CASSLGMGGESQYF. Complete variable domain (other parts from reference TRBV5-6 and TRBJ2-5): DAGVTQSPTHLIKTRGQQVTLRCSPKSGHDTVSWYQQALGQGPQFIFQYYEEEERQRGNFPDRFSGHQFPNYSSELNVNALLLGDSALYLCASSLGMGGESQYFGPGTRLLVL.

This chain links TRBV5-1 with TRBJ2-5; TRBD2 aligns across 7 bases. Trimming took 3 bases from V and 2 from J; bases not matched to a gene: 4. Germline-derived CDR1 and CDR2 are SGHRS and YFSETQ. The CDR3 extends over 14 amino acids. The CDR3 DNA is TGCGCCAGCAGCTCCACTAGCGTACAAGAGACCCAGTACTTC. This sequence encodes CASSSTSVQETQYF.

Concerning this clonotype itself: This sequence may be a read error, since a much larger clone differs from it by one base. This sequence joins TRBV12-3 or TRBV12-4 and TRBJ1-2; D is ambiguous. The CDR3 totals 13 residues. The CDR3 region is CASSLESWGGCTF. Here the CDR3 DNA reads TGTGCCAGCAGTTTGGAAAGTTGGGGTGGCTGCACCTTC.

The chain has TRBV19 and TRBJ2-3, with D possibly matching TRBD1 (5 bases). The CDR3 runs 16 residues. V was clipped by 3 bases and J by 1 base, with 14 bases between them. Germline CDR1 is LNHDA and CDR2 is SQIVND (reference sequence). The CDR3 DNA reads TGTGCCAGTAGTATGTCCAGGGCAGTTGGCACAGATACGCAGTATTTT. This sequence encodes CASSMSRAVGTDTQYF.

Only a few counts were recorded for this clonotype. V usage is TRBV5-1 and J usage is TRBJ2-6; D gene unclear. Trimming cost V 0 bases and J 0 bases, with 13 bases left between them. Germline CDR1 and CDR2: SGHRS and YFSETQ. The CDR3 runs to 18 residues. The CDR3 region is CASSLAEVYLSGANVLTF. CDR3 bases: TGCGCCAGCAGCTTGGCGGAAGTGTATCTCTCTGGGGCCAACGTCCTGACTTTC.